The rows below give T cell receptor beta chains drawn from one sample of a study of response to subunit inactivated influenza vaccine. TCRdb redid the calling of the RT-PCR reads with MiXCR, one entry per CDR3 protein. Here the sample spans roughly 630,000 distinct CDR3 sequences, 13% to 15% being singletons. This specimen was PBMCs from blood, taken approximately 15 days before vaccination. The source is a man aged 45-65 years who received an inactivated influenza vaccine. CDR3s include the opening cysteine and the closing phenylalanine or tryptophan. D genes are given only for firm matches. Rows give clone size only sometimes, using once, few, many, or a class for an expanded clone.

clone_size: NA
j_call: TRBJ1-2
d_call: NA
v_call: TRBV28
cdr3_aa: CASSLIAGYYGYTF
cdr3_nt: TGTGCCAGCAGTTTAATCGCAGGGTACTATGGCTACACCTTC

clone_size: few
j_call: TRBJ2-2
d_call: NA
v_call: TRBV4-3
cdr3_aa: CASSQADIRGELFF
cdr3_nt: TGCGCCAGCAGCCAAGCGGATATTCGCGGGGAGCTGTTTTTT

clone_size: few
j_call: TRBJ2-3
d_call: TRBD1
v_call: TRBV5-5
cdr3_aa: CASTGQGAADTQYF
cdr3_nt: TGTGCCAGCACTGGACAGGGGGCCGCAGATACGCAGTATTTT

clone_size: NA
j_call: TRBJ2-1
d_call: TRBD2
v_call: TRBV7-9
cdr3_aa: CASSLGEGGGSYNEQFF
cdr3_nt: TGTGCCAGCAGCTTAGGGGAGGGAGGAGGCTCCTACAATGAGCAGTTCTTC

clone_size: many
j_call: TRBJ2-1
d_call: TRBD1
v_call: TRBV20-1
cdr3_aa: CSAIRPGTGTLGEQFF
cdr3_nt: TGCAGTGCTATACGTCCCGGGACAGGTACCCTCGGTGAGCAGTTCTTC

clone_size: few
j_call: TRBJ2-3
d_call: TRBD2
v_call: TRBV4-2
cdr3_aa: CASSQLAGRPDTQYF
cdr3_nt: TGTGCCAGCAGCCAACTAGCGGGCCGCCCAGATACGCAGTATTTT

clone_size: few
j_call: TRBJ2-1
d_call: TRBD2
v_call: TRBV4-1
cdr3_aa: CASKHDGGVEQFF
cdr3_nt: TGCGCCAGCAAACACGACGGGGGGGTTGAGCAGTTCTTC

clone_size: NA
j_call: TRBJ2-7
d_call: NA
v_call: TRBV20-1
cdr3_aa: CSASGPGKIYEQYF
cdr3_nt: TGCAGTGCTAGTGGGCCAGGTAAAATCTACGAGCAGTACTTC

clone_size: NA
j_call: TRBJ2-2
d_call: NA
v_call: TRBV6-6
cdr3_aa: CASRDKSTGELFF
cdr3_nt: TGTGCCAGCAGGGACAAAAGCACCGGGGAGCTGTTTTTT

clone_size: few
j_call: TRBJ2-3
d_call: TRBD2
v_call: TRBV28
cdr3_aa: CASSLGLAGPRATDTQYF
cdr3_nt: TGTGCCAGCAGTCTGGGACTAGCGGGTCCCCGAGCGACAGATACGCAGTATTTT

clone_size: NA
j_call: TRBJ2-3
d_call: NA
v_call: TRBV18
cdr3_aa: CASSATGTLTDTQYF
cdr3_nt: TGTGCCAGCTCAGCTACAGGGACCCTCACAGATACGCAGTATTTT

clone_size: NA
j_call: TRBJ1-3
d_call: NA
v_call: TRBV12-3/TRBV12-4
cdr3_aa: CASRRGGRAIKGNTIYF
cdr3_nt: TGTGCCAGCAGGAGGGGCGGCAGGGCTATTAAAGGAAACACCATATATTTT

clone_size: NA
j_call: TRBJ2-5
d_call: NA
v_call: TRBV2
cdr3_aa: CASSELGAGKTQYF
cdr3_nt: TGTGCCAGCAGCGAATTAGGGGCGGGGAAGACCCAGTACTTC

clone_size: NA
j_call: TRBJ2-5
d_call: NA
v_call: TRBV20-1
cdr3_aa: CSARYIARQETQYF
cdr3_nt: TGCAGTGCTAGATATATAGCGCGACAAGAGACCCAGTACTTC

clone_size: few
j_call: TRBJ1-2
d_call: NA
v_call: TRBV15
cdr3_aa: CATSRDPGRPGGYGYTF
cdr3_nt: TGTGCCACCAGCAGAGATCCCGGACGCCCGGGGGGCTATGGCTACACCTTC

clone_size: few
j_call: TRBJ1-6
d_call: NA
v_call: TRBV20-1
cdr3_aa: CSASRGRANSPLHF
cdr3_nt: TGCAGTGCCAGCAGGGGCAGGGCTAATTCACCCCTCCACTTT

clone_size: few
j_call: TRBJ2-2
d_call: TRBD2
v_call: TRBV12-3/TRBV12-4
cdr3_aa: CVCGGRIYTGELFF
cdr3_nt: TGTGTTTGCGGCGGGAGGATATACACCGGGGAGCTGTTTTTT

clone_size: few
j_call: TRBJ2-1
d_call: NA
v_call: TRBV20-1
cdr3_aa: CSAPPLGDNEQFF
cdr3_nt: TGCAGTGCGCCCCCACTTGGGGACAATGAGCAGTTCTTC

clone_size: few
j_call: TRBJ2-3
d_call: TRBD2
v_call: TRBV20-1
cdr3_aa: CSATENLAGVGDTQYF
cdr3_nt: TGCAGTGCCACCGAAAATCTAGCGGGAGTGGGAGATACGCAGTATTTT

clone_size: NA
j_call: TRBJ1-3
d_call: TRBD1
v_call: TRBV7-9
cdr3_aa: CASSLRTGHGNTIYF
cdr3_nt: TGTGCCAGCAGCTTAAGGACAGGGCATGGAAACACCATATATTTT

clone_size: many
j_call: TRBJ2-2
d_call: NA
v_call: TRBV25-1
cdr3_aa: CASSEMAITGELFF
cdr3_nt: TGTGCCAGCAGTGAAATGGCGATAACCGGGGAGCTGTTTTTT

clone_size: NA
j_call: TRBJ1-2
d_call: TRBD1
v_call: TRBV19
cdr3_aa: CASRRGQGGIYGYTF
cdr3_nt: TGTGCCAGTAGGCGAGGACAGGGCGGAATATATGGCTACACCTTC

clone_size: NA
j_call: TRBJ1-2
d_call: TRBD1
v_call: TRBV6-6
cdr3_aa: CASSYSPGQGTGYTF
cdr3_nt: TGTGCCAGCAGTTACTCCCCGGGACAGGGAACAGGCTACACCTTC

clone_size: NA
j_call: TRBJ1-5
d_call: NA
v_call: TRBV7-2
cdr3_aa: CASSLAGPYQPQHF
cdr3_nt: TGTGCCAGCAGCTTAGCGGGCCCCTATCAGCCCCAGCATTTT